Listed below are T cell receptor beta chains from one sample, sequenced in a study of T-cell reconstitution after alpha-beta-depleted transplantation in children. TCRdb recomputed calls from the PCR reads with MiXCR, one row per CDR3 protein. The table has 490,000 or so distinct CDR3 sequences, roughly 10% seen once; the top ten hold around 2%. The sequencing here drew on PBMCs, taken before TCRalphabeta/CD19-depleted stem cell transplant. The receptors originated from a child aged 2-15 years with inherited bone marrow failure, due to receive a stem cell transplant. Both conserved end residues are part of each CDR3. Fields, in order: clone size, D gene, J gene, V gene, CDR3 protein, CDR3 DNA. D genes are given only for firm matches. A clone size is listed for some rows: how often the clone was seen (once, few, many), or a class if it is expanded.

size: many
D: TRBD2
J: TRBJ2-5
V: TRBV5-1
CDR3: CASSAGASGLQETQYF
DNA: TGCGCCAGCAGCGCCGGGGCTAGCGGGCTACAAGAGACCCAGTACTTC

size: NA
D: NA
J: TRBJ2-5
V: TRBV12-3/TRBV12-4
CDR3: CASSLVAREPYQETQYF
DNA: TGTGCCAGCAGTTTAGTGGCCCGGGAGCCGTACCAAGAGACCCAGTACTTC

size: many
D: TRBD2
J: TRBJ2-7
V: TRBV7-9
CDR3: CASSFGRAGEQYF
DNA: TGTGCCAGCAGCTTTGGGAGGGCCGGCGAGCAGTACTTC

size: few
D: NA
J: TRBJ1-2
V: TRBV29-1
CDR3: CSVEPGAYGYTF
DNA: TGCAGCGTTGAGCCAGGGGCTTATGGCTACACCTTC

size: few
D: NA
J: TRBJ2-3
V: TRBV29-1
CDR3: CSVLGEAGGGVGTDTQYF
DNA: TGCAGCGTTTTAGGGGAAGCAGGAGGGGGTGTTGGTACAGATACGCAGTATTTT

size: many
D: NA
J: TRBJ1-2
V: TRBV7-2
CDR3: CASSPYVAPNYGYTF
DNA: TGTGCCAGCAGCCCGTATGTGGCCCCTAACTATGGCTACACCTTC

size: many
D: TRBD1
J: TRBJ1-2
V: TRBV29-1
CDR3: CGGFGTGGNLANYGYTF
DNA: TGCGGGGGATTCGGGACAGGGGGCAATCTTGCTAACTATGGCTACACCTTC

size: few
D: TRBD2
J: TRBJ2-7
V: TRBV6-1
CDR3: CASSGLLRGGLVYEQYF
DNA: TGTGCCAGCAGTGGCCTCCTCCGCGGGGGACTTGTCTACGAGCAGTACTTC

size: many
D: TRBD2
J: TRBJ2-1
V: TRBV4-3
CDR3: CASSQDGLAGYDEQFF
DNA: TGCGCCAGCAGCCAAGACGGGCTAGCGGGGTACGATGAGCAGTTCTTC

size: NA
D: NA
J: TRBJ2-5
V: TRBV9
CDR3: CASSVGAIKKETQYF
DNA: TGTGCCAGCAGCGTAGGCGCAATAAAGAAAGAGACCCAGTACTTC

size: many
D: TRBD1
J: TRBJ1-5
V: TRBV20-1
CDR3: CSARSGQYQPQHF
DNA: TGCAGTGCTAGGTCGGGACAGTATCAGCCCCAGCATTTT

size: many
D: NA
J: TRBJ1-1
V: TRBV12-3/TRBV12-4
CDR3: CASSWGTEAFF
DNA: TGTGCCAGCAGCTGGGGAACTGAAGCTTTCTTT